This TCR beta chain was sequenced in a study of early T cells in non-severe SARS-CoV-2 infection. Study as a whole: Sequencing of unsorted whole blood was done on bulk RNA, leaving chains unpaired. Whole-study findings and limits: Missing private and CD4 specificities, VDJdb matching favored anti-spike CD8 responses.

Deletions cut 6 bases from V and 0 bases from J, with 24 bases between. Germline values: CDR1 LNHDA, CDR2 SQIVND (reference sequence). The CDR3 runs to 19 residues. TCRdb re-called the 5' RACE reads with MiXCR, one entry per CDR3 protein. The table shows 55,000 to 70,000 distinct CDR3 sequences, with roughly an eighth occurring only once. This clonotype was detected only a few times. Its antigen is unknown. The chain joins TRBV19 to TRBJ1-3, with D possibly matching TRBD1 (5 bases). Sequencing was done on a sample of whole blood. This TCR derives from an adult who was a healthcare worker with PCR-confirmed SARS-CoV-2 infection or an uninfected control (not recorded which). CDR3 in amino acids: CASRMGSLGGRDSGNTIYF. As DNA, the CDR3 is TGTGCCAGTAGGATGGGCTCCCTAGGCGGCAGGGACTCTGGAAACACCATATATTTT.